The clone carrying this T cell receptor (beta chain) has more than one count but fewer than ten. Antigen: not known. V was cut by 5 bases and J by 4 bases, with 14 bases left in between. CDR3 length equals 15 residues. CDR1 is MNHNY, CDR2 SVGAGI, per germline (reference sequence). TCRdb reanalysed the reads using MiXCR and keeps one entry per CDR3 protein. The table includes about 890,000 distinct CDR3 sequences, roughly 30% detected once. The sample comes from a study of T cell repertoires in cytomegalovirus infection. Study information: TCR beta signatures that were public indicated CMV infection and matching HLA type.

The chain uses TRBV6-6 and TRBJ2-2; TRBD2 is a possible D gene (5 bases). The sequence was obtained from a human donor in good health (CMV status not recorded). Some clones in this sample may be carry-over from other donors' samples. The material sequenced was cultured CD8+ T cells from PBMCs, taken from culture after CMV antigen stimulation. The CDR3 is CASSEGVVATGELFF. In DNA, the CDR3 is TGTGCCAGCAGTGAGGGAGTGGTGGCCACCGGGGAGCTGTTTTTT.